This TCR beta chain was profiled in a study of T cell responses to AZD1222 COVID-19 vaccine. Sequencing used immunoSEQ multiplex PCR; TCRdb keeps in-frame clones, though not all of them. The profile shows about 130,000 clones, nearly 95% of them singletons. Germline loops: CDR1 MGHRA, CDR2 YSYEKL. This CDR3 is 14 amino acids long. Germline trimming cut 4 bases from V and 3 bases from J; bases unmatched to any gene: 6. The sequence derives from an adult in good health. The rearrangement joins TRBV4-1 to TRBJ2-7, with TRBD1 matching 7 bases. The sample was peripheral blood, taken on day 0 of AZD1222 vaccination. Here the CDR3 DNA reads TGCGCCAGCAGCCTTCGGGACAGCAACTACGAGCAGTACTTC. Translation gives CASSLRDSNYEQYF.